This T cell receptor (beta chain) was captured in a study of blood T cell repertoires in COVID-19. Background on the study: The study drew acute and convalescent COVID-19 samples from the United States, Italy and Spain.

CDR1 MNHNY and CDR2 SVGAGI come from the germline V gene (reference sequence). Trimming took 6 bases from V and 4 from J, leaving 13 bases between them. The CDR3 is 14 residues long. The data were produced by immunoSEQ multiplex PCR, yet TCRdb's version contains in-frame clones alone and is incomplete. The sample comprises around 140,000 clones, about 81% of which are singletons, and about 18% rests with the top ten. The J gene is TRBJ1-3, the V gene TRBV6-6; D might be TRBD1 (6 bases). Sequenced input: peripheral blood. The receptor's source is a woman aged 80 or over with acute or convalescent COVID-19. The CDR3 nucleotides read TGTGCCAGCAGGGAAACAGGGAGAGGAAACACCATATATTTT. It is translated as CASRETGRGNTIYF.